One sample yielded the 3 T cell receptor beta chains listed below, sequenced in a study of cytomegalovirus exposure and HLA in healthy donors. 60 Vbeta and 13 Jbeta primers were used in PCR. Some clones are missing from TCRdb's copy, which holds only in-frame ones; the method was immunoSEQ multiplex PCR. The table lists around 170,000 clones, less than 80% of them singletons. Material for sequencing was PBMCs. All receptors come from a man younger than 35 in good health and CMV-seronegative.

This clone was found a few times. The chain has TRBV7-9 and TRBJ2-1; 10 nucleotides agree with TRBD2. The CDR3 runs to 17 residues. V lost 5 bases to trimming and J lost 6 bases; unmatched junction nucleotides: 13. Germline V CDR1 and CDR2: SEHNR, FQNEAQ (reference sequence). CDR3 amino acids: CASSPQRGGRVVNEQFF. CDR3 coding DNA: TGTGCCAGCAGCCCCCAGCGGGGGGGCCGGGTCGTCAATGAGCAGTTCTTC. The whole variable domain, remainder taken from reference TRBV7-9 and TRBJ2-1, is DTGVSQNPRHKITKRGQNVTFRCDPISEHNRLYWYRQTLGQGPEFLTYFQNEAQLEKSRLLSDRFSAERPKGSFSTLEIQRTEQGDSAMYLCASSPQRGGRVVNEQFFGPGTRLTVL.

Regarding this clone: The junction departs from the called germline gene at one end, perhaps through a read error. CDR3 in DNA: TGTGCTAGCAGCCCCGCCTCCGGGGATGAGCAGTTCTTC. Its translation is CASSPASGDEQFF. V gene TRBV7-7 combines with J gene TRBJ2-1, with D maybe TRBD2 (5 bases). The CDR3 runs 13 residues. From germline, CDR1 is SSHAT and CDR2 FNYEAQ (reference sequence).

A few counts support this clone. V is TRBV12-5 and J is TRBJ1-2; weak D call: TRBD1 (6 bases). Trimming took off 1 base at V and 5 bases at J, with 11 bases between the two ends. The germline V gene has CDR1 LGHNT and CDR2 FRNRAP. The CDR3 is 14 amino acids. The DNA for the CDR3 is TGTGCTAGTGGTTTGGACTCAGGGGTTTATGGCTACACCTTC. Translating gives CASGLDSGVYGYTF.